The rows below give T cell receptor beta chains drawn from one sample of a study of blood T cell repertoires in COVID-19. The table came from immunoSEQ multiplex PCR; TCRdb's copy has only in-frame clones and leaves some out. This sample has about 200,000 clones, with around 81% found just once. The sequencing input was peripheral blood. These TCRs come from a man aged 55 to 70 with COVID-19, enrolled during active disease. The CDR3 runs from the conserved cysteine through the conserved F or W. The order of the fields is V gene, J gene, CDR3 protein.

TRBV7-8	TRBJ2-7	CASSPYLGTGPYEQYF
TRBV14	TRBJ1-6	CASSSFPGGSPLHF
TRBV19	TRBJ1-2	CASSIVGNYGYTF
TRBV5-4	TRBJ1-2	CASSRQGGYTF
TRBV5-8	TRBJ1-1	CASTTPGQGVSEAFF
TRBV5-1	TRBJ2-1	CASSFENEQFF
TRBV5-1	TRBJ2-7	CASSWTSSYEQYF
TRBV3-1/TRBV3-2	TRBJ1-4	CASSQLPTGTGGEKLFF
TRBV5-1	TRBJ1-2	CASSLRTGEGYGYTF
TRBV11-2	TRBJ1-6	CASSSTLVTPLHF
TRBV19	TRBJ1-2	CASHRGSSRYGYTF
TRBV5-6	TRBJ1-1	CASSPLGQGATEAFF
TRBV2	TRBJ1-1	CASSRMNTEAFF
TRBV30	TRBJ1-1	CAWSVARGEAFF
TRBV3-1/TRBV3-2	TRBJ2-5	CASSQTSALLQETQYF
TRBV5-1	TRBJ1-1	CASSLGADTEAFF
TRBV15	TRBJ1-2	CATKHHSAGGNYGYTF
TRBV7-2	TRBJ2-1	CASSLTRTGEGEQFF
TRBV2	TRBJ1-1	CASSPLGGNTEAFF
TRBV19	TRBJ1-2	CASTTKEGYYGYTF
TRBV10-3	TRBJ1-1	CAISESVFGNTEAFF
TRBV10-3	TRBJ1-1	CAITKTENTEAFF
TRBV5-1	TRBJ2-1	CASSLGTLAGVYNEQFF
TRBV4-1	TRBJ2-1	CASSHPGGVREQFF
TRBV7-9	TRBJ2-1	CASSFLAGGPNEQFF
TRBV6-5	TRBJ1-1	CASSSLSAGRTEAFF
TRBV9	TRBJ2-3	CASSLGTSGADTQYF
TRBV25-1	TRBJ1-1	CASRVGNTEAFF
TRBV6-5	TRBJ1-5	CASRAGLQGNQPQHF
TRBV4-3	TRBJ2-7	CASSQTWQSYEQYF
TRBV28	TRBJ1-2	CASSSPETGKDGYTF
TRBV7-2	TRBJ2-5	CASSLQGVSETQYF
TRBV30	TRBJ1-1	CAWSVRRNTEAFF
TRBV3-1/TRBV3-2	TRBJ2-5	CASSRTGGFGETQYF
TRBV19	TRBJ2-7	CASSTTGGPGSYEQYF
TRBV4-1	TRBJ1-2	CASSQDLAVYGYTF
TRBV5-6	TRBJ1-2	CASSPDFNYGYTF
TRBV24-1	TRBJ2-1	CATSDARGNEQFF
TRBV7-9	TRBJ1-5	CASAPGVQGGNQPQHF
TRBV6-4	TRBJ1-1	CASSDSEGYSEAFF